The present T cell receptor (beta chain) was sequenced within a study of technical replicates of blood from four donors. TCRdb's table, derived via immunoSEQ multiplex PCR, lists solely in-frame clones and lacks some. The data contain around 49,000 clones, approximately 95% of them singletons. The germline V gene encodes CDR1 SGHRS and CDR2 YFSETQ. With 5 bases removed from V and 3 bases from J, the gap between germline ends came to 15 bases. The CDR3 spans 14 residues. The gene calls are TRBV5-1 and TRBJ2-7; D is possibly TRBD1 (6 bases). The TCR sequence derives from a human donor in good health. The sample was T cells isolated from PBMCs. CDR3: CASSSTGTLYEQYF. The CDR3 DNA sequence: TGCGCCAGCAGTTCAACCGGGACACTCTACGAGCAGTACTTC.